The 6 T cell receptor beta chains presented below share a single source sample, sequenced in a study of T cell responses to AZD1222 COVID-19 vaccine. TCRdb's table, derived via immunoSEQ multiplex PCR, lists solely in-frame clones and lacks some. The sample contains about 100,000 clones, about 93% of which appear only once. Source: peripheral blood, taken 28 days after the second AZD1222 dose. The receptors stem from an adult who received the AZD1222 COVID-19 vaccine.

The chain combines TRBV29-1 with TRBJ1-2, with 10 bases aligning to TRBD1. This CDR3 spans 16 amino acids. The V gene end was trimmed by 6 bases and the J gene end by 0 bases; junction bases not matched to a gene: 10. Germline CDR1 SQVTM, CDR2 ANQGSEA. The CDR3 DNA follows: TGCAGCGTGTCCCGGGACAGGGGTTTGGCTAACTATGGCTACACCTTC. Translated: CSVSRDRGLANYGYTF.

This clone came up once. The rearrangement links TRBV5-1 to TRBJ2-1, with TRBD2 identical over 10 bases. Germline V gene lookup returns CDR1 SGHRS and CDR2 YFSETQ. With V trimmed by 2 bases and J by 7 bases, 3 bases remained unmatched. This CDR3 comprises 14 residues. DNA for the CDR3: TGCGCCAGCAGCTTAGCGGGAGGGCCTAATGAGCAGTTCTTC. It yields the protein CASSLAGGPNEQFF.

The table lists this clone with a count of one. The chain recombines TRBV5-5 with TRBJ1-4; the D gene is possibly TRBD1 (5 bases). The CDR3 length is 15 residues. The germline CDR1 and CDR2 sequences are SGHKS and YYEKEE (reference sequence). Trimming left V 3 bases short and J 9 bases short, with 18 bases between. The CDR3 DNA is TGTGCCAGCAGCTCGACCGGGACGGCACTCCAAAAACTGTTTTTT. Translation: CASSSTGTALQKLFF.

V and J are TRBV5-4 and TRBJ2-7; D is unclear. The V end was cut by 3 bases, the J end by 6 bases, with 10 bases between. CDR3 length: 12 residues. The germline CDR1 and CDR2 sequences are SGHNT and YYREEE (reference sequence). Here the CDR3 DNA reads TGTGCCAGCAGCTCCCCTACGGGCGAGCAGTACTTC. This sequence encodes CASSSPTGEQYF.

The CDR3 DNA sequence: TGTGCCAGCAGCTCCTCGGGAGGGGAGGGCTATGGCTACACCTTC. Translated: CASSSSGGEGYGYTF. The gene calls are TRBV7-9 and TRBJ1-2; D may be TRBD1 (5 bases). Germline CDR1 is SEHNR and CDR2 is FQNEAQ (reference sequence). The V end was cut by 4 bases, the J end by 4 bases, with 16 bases between. The CDR3 runs 15 residues. The full variable domain, rest sourced from reference TRBV7-9 and TRBJ1-2, is DTGVSQNPRHKITKRGQNVTFRCDPISEHNRLYWYRQTLGQGPEFLTYFQNEAQLEKSRLLSDRFSAERPKGSFSTLEIQRTEQGDSAMYLCASSSSGGEGYGYTFGSGTRLTVV.

This chain uses TRBV19 with TRBJ1-5; D remains ambiguous. Trimming shortened V by 3 bases and J by 3 bases, and 15 bases separated the two germline ends. The CDR3 is 16 residues long. From germline, CDR1 is LNHDA and CDR2 SQIVND (reference sequence). The CDR3 DNA reads TGTGCCAGTAGTATTGGGAGCGTTGCCTCCAATCAGCCCCAGCATTTT. Protein product: CASSIGSVASNQPQHF.